The clone carrying this T cell receptor beta chain was seen just once. Its antigen is unidentified. Naive CD8 isolation took CD45RO-negative cells positively selected for CCR7 and excluded terminally differentiated effector memory CD45RA+ cells. The study enrolled healthy HIV-negative adults without recent acute infections or vaccinations as donors. Some clones are missing from TCRdb's copy, which holds only in-frame ones; the method was immunoSEQ multiplex PCR. The sample lists just over 2,000,000 clones, about 95% occurring once. The source of the sample is a study of shared clonotypes between healthy human individuals. Overall study: The donor group consisted of a couple of women and a few men, aged 18 to 49.

This CDR3 has 14 residues. CDR1 and CDR2 from the germline V gene are SGDLS and YYNGEE. V lost 3 bases to trimming and J lost 0 bases, with 9 bases between them. Broader study findings: Larger estimated richness was generally recorded for naive subsets relative to memory subsets.

This chain uses TRBV9 with TRBJ2-5, with a tentative D call TRBD1 (5 bases). The sample was naive CD8+ T cells sorted from blood. This clonotype originated in a man aged 18-30 years in good health. CDR3 residues: CASSADRDQETQYF. The CDR3 DNA reads TGTGCCAGCAGCGCCGACAGAGACCAAGAGACCCAGTACTTC.